This T cell receptor beta chain derives from a study of beta chain features in type 1 diabetes. General study points: There was a possibility that cDNA sequencing over-represented cells with high TCR expression. Within each of all four CD4+ subsets, Type 1 diabetes patients had TCRB CDR3s that were moderately but significantly shorter.

The sequenced template was cDNA made from the entire isolated RNA. Using immunoSEQ multiplex PCR, the repertoire was profiled, and TCRdb retains in-frame clones only, with some absent. The sample yields 250,000 to 300,000 clones, approximately 8.1% seen once. This clone came up a few times. Its antigen is as yet unknown. Markers CD45RO/CCR7/CD25/CD127/CD95/CD27 served to sort CD4+ naive, central memory, regulatory and stem cell-like memory cells. The germline CDR1 and CDR2 sequences are DFQATT and SNEGSKA (reference sequence). V was pared by 3 bases and J by 9 bases, with 11 bases between. The CDR3 totals 11 residues.

The source material was central memory CD4+ T cells from blood. The receptor was isolated from a young woman in good health. The chain combines TRBV20-1 with TRBJ1-1; D possibly corresponds to TRBD1 (5 bases). CDR3: CSASFRGQAFF. Written as DNA, the CDR3 is TGCAGTGCTAGTTTCCGGGGCCAAGCTTTCTTT.